What follows describes a single TCR beta chain. Compared with germline, one end of the junction differs, possibly owing to a read error. The length of the CDR3 is 14 residues. CDR1 and CDR2 from the germline V gene are SGHAT and FQNNGV. This sample is part of a study of tumor-infiltrating lymphocytes in primary liver carcinoma. DNA and RNA were both co-extracted from approximately 22-30 mg of bulk tissue that had not been sorted. Priming with a constant-region primer yielded TCR beta cDNA from approximately 500 ng total RNA. Nested multiplex PCR, run for three rounds with slightly modified ARM-PCR, yielded TCR beta libraries. A C-beta reverse primer was combined with TRBV1-TRBV30 forward primers in the first two PCR rounds, and each round had 10 cycles. TCRdb itself ran the multiplex PCR reads through MiXCR, one entry per CDR3 protein. The sample yields 100,000 or so distinct CDR3 sequences, over 55% seen once.

The TCR sequence derives from a woman in her fifties or sixties with primary liver carcinoma and hepatitis B virus infection. The chain carries TRBV11-2 and TRBJ2-5; the match to TRBD2 covers 10 bases. The specimen was liver tumor tissue from sampling region 5. Subset denoted: tumor region T5, tumor centre. Written as DNA, the CDR3 is TGTGCCAGCAACTTAGCGGGAGGAGAGGAGACCCAGTACTTC. Translating gives CASNLAGGEETQYF.